This T cell receptor (beta chain) comes out of a study of blood T cell repertoires in COVID-19. Study in general: COVID-19 samples from acute and convalescent phases originated in the United States, Italy and Spain.

Profiling relied on immunoSEQ multiplex PCR, and the TCRdb table lists in-frame clones only, not all of them. The table shows around 250,000 clones, with around 83% occurring only once. V was clipped by 4 bases and J by 1 base; unmatched bases: 6. Germline V lookup: CDR1 MNHEY, CDR2 SVGAGI. This CDR3 spans 16 amino acids. Sequenced: peripheral blood. This clonotype was obtained from a man older than 75 with acute or convalescent COVID-19. The V and J genes are TRBV6-5 and TRBJ1-2, with 10 bases identical to TRBD1. CDR3 sequence: CASSSKTGGFNYGYTF. The CDR3 bases are TGTGCCAGCAGTTCGAAGACAGGGGGCTTTAACTATGGCTACACCTTC.